A single sample is the source of the 31 T cell receptor beta chains below, sequenced in a study of glioma-infiltrating T cells. The iRepertoire nested amplicon-rescue multiplex PCR amplified TCR alpha and beta CDR3s from RNA. A single record per CDR3 protein comes from TCRdb applying MiXCR to the multiplex PCR reads. This sample has 150,000 to 200,000 distinct CDR3 sequences, with around 40% found just once. Sequenced input: glioma tissue, nonneoplastic brain tissue, or PBMCs (not recorded which). The receptors were gathered from a human donor with low-grade glioma or glioblastoma, undergoing nonglioma brain surgery, or in good health (not recorded which).

This clonotype was detected many times. V usage is TRBV28 and J usage is TRBJ2-3, with D perhaps given as TRBD1 or TRBD2 (5 bases each). V lost 6 bases and J 7 bases, leaving 14 bases between the germline ends. The germline V gene encodes CDR1 MDHEN and CDR2 SYDVKM. This CDR3 region has 13 residues. The chain's CDR3 is CASRRPGPYTQYF. The CDR3 DNA reads TGTGCCAGCAGAAGACCGGGACCATATACGCAGTATTTT. Full variable domain (outside the CDR3, taken from reference TRBV28 and TRBJ2-3): DVKVTQSSRYLVKRTGEKVFLECVQDMDHENMFWYRQDPGLGLRLIYFSYDVKMKEKGDIPEGYSVSREKKERFSLILESASTNQTSMYLCASRRPGPYTQYFGPGTRLTVL.

This clonotype turned up a few times. One base away lies a much larger clone, so this may be a sequencing read error. The chain is built from TRBV27 and TRBJ2-1; D remains ambiguous. CDR3 size: 15 residues. Trimming removed 8 bases from V and 0 bases from J, with 14 bases in between. Germline assignment: CDR1 MNHEY and CDR2 SMNVEV (reference sequence). In DNA, the CDR3 is TGTGCCAGCCTTAGAGACGGTGTCTCCTACAATGAGCAGTTCTTC. It encodes CASLRDGVSYNEQFF.

This clonotype was seen only a few times. The chain uses TRBV4-1 and TRBJ2-1, with 9 bases identical to TRBD2. This CDR3 spans 16 amino acids. Germline assignment: CDR1 MGHRA and CDR2 YSYEKL. J was trimmed by 8 bases and V by 4 bases; bases with no gene match: 12. Written as DNA, the CDR3 is TGCGCCAGCAGCCGGGGGGTTGGTAGCGGGAGCTATGAGCAGTTCTTC. Translation gives CASSRGVGSGSYEQFF.

This clonotype occurred many times. The genes are TRBV6-6 and TRBJ2-2; TRBD1 might be the D (6 bases). V dropped 1 base and J dropped 6 bases, with 9 bases sitting between them. Germline lookup yields CDR1 MNHNY and CDR2 SVGAGI (reference sequence). The CDR3 length is 14 residues. The CDR3 is CASSYFRGPGELFF. The CDR3 bases are TGTGCCAGCAGTTACTTCAGGGGTCCCGGGGAGCTGTTTTTT.

On this clonotype: This sequence may be a read error, since a much larger clone differs from it by one base. The chain uses TRBV24-1 and TRBJ2-1; the D is unclear. CDR1 is KGHDR, CDR2 SFDVKD, per germline. There are 15 residues in the CDR3. The chain's CDR3 is CATSDFTRALNGQFF. CDR3 coding DNA: TGTGCCACCAGTGATTTCACAAGGGCGTTAAATGGGCAGTTCTTC.

This clonotype was counted ten times or more. This rearrangement joins TRBV12-3 or TRBV12-4 to TRBJ1-1, with D unclear. CDR3 length: 11 residues. V lost 2 bases to trimming and J lost 8 bases, with 6 bases between them. This CDR3 is CASSLSREAFF. The CDR3 DNA sequence: TGTGCCAGCAGTTTATCCAGAGAAGCTTTCTTT.

The genes are TRBV7-2 and TRBJ2-7; D may be TRBD2 (5 bases). This CDR3 has 15 amino acids. V lost 6 bases and J 3 bases, leaving 18 bases between the germline ends. The V gene's germline CDR1 is SGHTA and CDR2 FQGNSA. DNA of the CDR3: TGTGCCAGCAGGGGAGTGGCCCCGTTAATCTACGAGCAGTACTTC. This codes for CASRGVAPLIYEQYF. Using reference TRBV7-2 and TRBJ2-7 for the parts outside the CDR3, the full variable domain is GAGVSQSPSNKVTEKGKDVELRCDPISGHTALYWYRQSLGQGLEFLIYFQGNSAPDKSGLPSDRFSAERTGGSVSTLTIQRTQQEDSAVYLCASRGVAPLIYEQYFGPGTRLTVT.

Worth noting for this clonotype: Compared with germline, one end of the junction differs, possibly owing to a read error. The chain recombines TRBV11-1 with TRBJ2-1; TRBD2 agrees at 8 bases. This CDR3 contains 14 residues. Germline lookup yields CDR1 SGHAT and CDR2 FQDESV (reference sequence). The CDR3, as DNA: TGTGACAGCTCCGGGGGGGCCTTCACAAATGAGCAGTTCTTC. This codes for CDSSGGAFTNEQFF.

At least ten counts were recorded for this clonotype. This rearrangement joins TRBV28 to TRBJ2-7; a weak D match, TRBD2 (5 bases). V was cut by 4 bases and J by 2 bases, with 18 bases left in between. The CDR3 has 16 amino acids. Per germline, CDR1 MDHEN and CDR2 SYDVKM. The CDR3 here is CASSSSFFSETYEQYF. The CDR3, as DNA: TGTGCCAGCAGTTCCTCTTTTTTTAGCGAGACCTACGAGCAGTACTTC.

This clonotype was picked up many times. This chain connects TRBV5-4 to TRBJ2-3, with TRBD2 identical over 15 bases. This CDR3 contains 16 residues. With 3 bases clipped from V and 3 bases from J, the junction kept 2 bases outside the gene matches. The germline V gene has CDR1 SGHNT and CDR2 YYREEE (reference sequence). The CDR3 sequence is CASSWGTSGRTDTQYF. The CDR3 bases are TGTGCCAGCAGCTGGGGGACTAGCGGGAGGACAGATACGCAGTATTTT.

Of note for this clonotype: Being one base from a much bigger clone, this may be a read error. The V and J genes are TRBV7-2 and TRBJ2-3, with a weak D call TRBD2 (6 bases). CDR3 size: 14 residues. Looked up from germline, CDR1 is SGHTA and CDR2 is FQGNSA. The CDR3 is CAISLRGNADTQYF. DNA for the CDR3: TGTGCCATCAGCTTACGCGGGAACGCAGATACGCAGTATTTT.

About this clonotype: This could be a read error, since a much larger clone is one nucleotide away. The gene calls are TRBV2 and TRBJ1-5, with D possibly being TRBD1 (5 bases). Trimming removed 5 bases from V and 8 bases from J, with 19 bases in between. Germline V gives CDR1 SNHLY, CDR2 FYNNEI. CDR3 length: 15 amino acids. This CDR3 reads CASSFGLPGNKPQHF. The CDR3 DNA sequence: TGTGCCAGCAGTTTCGGTCTCCCAGGGAACAAGCCCCAGCATTTT.

In this sample, this clonotype turned up many times. The V call is TRBV5-1, the J call TRBJ2-3, with a tentative D call TRBD2 (6 bases). This CDR3 has 15 residues. V lost 0 bases and J lost 6, with 14 bases in between. Looked up from germline, CDR1 is SGHRS and CDR2 is YFSETQ. The CDR3 sequence is CASSLEVTGSDTQYF. In nucleotides, the CDR3 is TGCGCCAGCAGCTTGGAAGTGACCGGGAGTGATACGCAGTATTTT.

The chain employs TRBV6-1 and TRBJ2-1; 9 bases align to TRBD2. Germline V gene data show CDR1 as MNHNS and CDR2 as SASEGT. The CDR3 sequence is 14 residues long. The V segment lost 7 bases and the J segment 0 bases; nucleotides outside the gene matches: 1. For the CDR3, the DNA is TGTGCCAGCAATAGCGGGAGCTCCTACAATGAGCAGTTCTTC. Encoded protein: CASNSGSSYNEQFF.

The chain uses TRBV27 and TRBJ2-1, with D maybe TRBD1 (5 bases). Germline values: CDR1 MNHEY, CDR2 SMNVEV (reference sequence). The CDR3 is 13 amino acids. Trimming left V 4 bases short and J 8 bases short, with 12 bases between. The chain's CDR3 is CASSSAGSYEQFF. For the CDR3, the DNA is TGTGCCAGCAGTTCTGCAGGGTCCTATGAGCAGTTCTTC.

Of note for this clonotype: Possible read error: a much larger clone is one base away. This rearrangement joins TRBV28 to TRBJ2-5; the D gene is possibly TRBD1 (6 bases). V was shortened by 5 bases and J by 5 bases, with 12 bases between the two germline ends. CDR1 and CDR2 from the germline V gene are MDHEN and SYDVKM. The CDR3 totals 13 residues. Written as DNA, the CDR3 is TGTGCCAGCAGTCTCCAGGGGAGTGAGACCCAGTACTTC. Translating gives CASSLQGSETQYF.

The sample holds many counts of this clonotype. This chain uses TRBV6-1 with TRBJ1-5; perhaps TRBD1 as D (5 bases). The CDR3 runs to 13 residues. Germline lookup yields CDR1 MNHNS and CDR2 SASEGT. V lost 11 bases and J 4 bases, leaving 15 bases between the germline ends. The CDR3 coding sequence is TGTGCCGGGGGGAAAAACGGAAATCAGCCCCAGCATTTT. This translates into CAGGKNGNQPQHF.

The chain links TRBV29-1 to TRBJ2-7; 8 bases are shared with TRBD1. The CDR3 is 13 amino acids. Germline assignment: CDR1 SQVTM and CDR2 ANQGSEA. The J segment lost 2 bases and the V segment lost 4 bases, leaving 4 bases of the junction unmatched. The CDR3 DNA follows: TGCAGCGTTGCTGAGACAGGGGCCTACGAGCAGTACTTC. Its protein product is CSVAETGAYEQYF.

The chain is built from TRBV28 and TRBJ2-5; the match to TRBD2 covers 10 bases. Germline values: CDR1 MDHEN, CDR2 SYDVKM. CDR3 length equals 15 residues. V was clipped by 4 bases and J by 4 bases; unmatched bases: 6. The CDR3 nucleotides read TGTGCCAGCAGTTCTTTAGCGGGGGGCAGAGAGACCCAGTACTTC. As protein: CASSSLAGGRETQYF. The entire variable domain, with the rest obtained from reference TRBV28 and TRBJ2-5, is as follows: DVKVTQSSRYLVKRTGEKVFLECVQDMDHENMFWYRQDPGLGLRLIYFSYDVKMKEKGDIPEGYSVSREKKERFSLILESASTNQTSMYLCASSSLAGGRETQYFGPGTRLLVL.

The chain recombines TRBV2 with TRBJ2-7, with TRBD1 as a possible D gene (6 bases). This CDR3 has 14 residues. Trimming took 8 bases from V and 1 from J, leaving 15 bases between them. Germline assignment: CDR1 SNHLY and CDR2 FYNNEI. The CDR3 spells CASRRDNNSYEQYF. The CDR3 DNA reads as TGTGCCAGCCGTCGGGACAACAATTCCTACGAGCAGTACTTC. The full variable domain, in which reference TRBV2 and TRBJ2-7 provide the parts outside the CDR3, is EPEVTQTPSHQVTQMGQEVILRCVPISNHLYFYWYRQILGQKVEFLVSFYNNEISEKSEIFDDQFSVERPDGSNFTLKIRSTKLEDSAMYFCASRRDNNSYEQYFGPGTRLTVT.

A few counts support this clonotype. V usage is TRBV19 and J usage is TRBJ2-7, with D unclear. The germline gives CDR1 LNHDA, CDR2 SQIVND (reference sequence). Deletions cut 11 bases from V and 7 bases from J, with 15 bases between. The CDR3 is 11 amino acids. The CDR3 is CASRASKEQYF. The CDR3 DNA follows: TGTGCCTCCCGGGCCTCCAAGGAGCAGTACTTC.

This clonotype was detected only a few times. V is TRBV19 and J is TRBJ2-1; 8 bases fit TRBD2. This CDR3 has 16 residues. CDR1 and CDR2 (germline): LNHDA, SQIVND (reference sequence). With 5 bases clipped from V and 10 bases from J, the junction kept 16 bases outside the gene matches. For the CDR3, the DNA is TGTGCCAGTAGTCTAACCGGGACTAGGAGTTCCCACGAGCAGTTCTTC. Its protein is CASSLTGTRSSHEQFF.

This clonotype was counted a few times. The chain employs TRBV5-8 and TRBJ2-3; no reliable D call. Germline lookup yields CDR1 SGHTS and CDR2 YDEGEE. The V and J ends lost 2 bases and 0 bases respectively, with 10 bases between them. The CDR3 runs 15 residues. CDR3 DNA sequence: TGTGCCAGCAGCTTAGCCGGATCGAGCACAGATACGCAGTATTTT. Protein: CASSLAGSSTDTQYF.

The chain couples TRBV4-2 to TRBJ2-1; 10 bases map to TRBD2. The length of the CDR3 is 14 residues. V gave up 0 bases and J gave up 8 bases; unmatched junction bases: 1. Germline loops: CDR1 LGHNA, CDR2 YNFKEQ. The CDR3 DNA reads TGTGCCAGCAGCCAAGAAGCGGGAGGGGATGAGCAGTTCTTC. It codes for CASSQEAGGDEQFF.

For this clonotype: This may arise from a read error, as a much more abundant clone is one base away. The rearrangement joins TRBV2 to TRBJ1-5; 9 nucleotides agree with TRBD1. CDR3 length: 15 residues. Germline loops: CDR1 SNHLY, CDR2 FYNNEI. The V gene end was trimmed by 6 bases and the J gene end by 12 bases; junction bases not matched to a gene: 15. CDR3 in DNA: TGTGCCAGCAGCGCCGACAGGGGGAATCAACGGCACCAGCATTTT. Its protein is CASSADRGNQRHQHF.

This clonotype was seen a handful of times. This could be a read error, since a much larger clone is one nucleotide away. The chain uses TRBV20-1 and TRBJ1-5; D is undetermined. The CDR3 spans 15 residues. Germline-derived CDR1 and CDR2 are DFQATT and SNEGSKA (reference sequence). CDR3 in DNA: TGCAGTGCTGCGCCTTTCCAGTATAGCAATAAGCCCCAGCATTTT. As protein: CSAAPFQYSNKPQHF.

Comments on this clonotype: Given a much more abundant clone one base away, this may be a read error. V and J are TRBV19 and TRBJ1-1; the D is unclear. This CDR3 has 13 residues. Germline assignment: CDR1 LNHDA and CDR2 SQIVND (reference sequence). Between the trimmed V and J ends, which lost 11 bases and 1 base, there was a span of 14 bases. The CDR3 reads CAASRGGNTEAFF. CDR3 DNA sequence: TGTGCCGCATCGCGGGGAGGGAACACTGAAGCTTTCTTT.

There are many counts of this clonotype. This chain uses TRBV20-1 with TRBJ1-1; 7 nucleotides align to TRBD1. The CDR3 contains 13 residues. The ends lost 4 bases at V and 3 bases at J; junction bases unmatched: 5. CDR1 and CDR2 (germline): DFQATT, SNEGSKA (reference sequence). CDR3 sequence: CSAIRTGDTEAFF. The DNA for the CDR3 is TGCAGTGCTATAAGAACAGGGGACACTGAAGCTTTCTTT.

This chain connects TRBV12-3 or TRBV12-4 to TRBJ2-7, with TRBD2 matching 13 bases. V lost 4 bases, J lost 2 bases, and 5 bases stayed unmatched. This CDR3 is 16 amino acids long. CDR3 in DNA: TGTGCCAGCAGTTCAACCGGGACTAGCGGGACCTACGAGCAGTACTTC. The encoded protein is CASSSTGTSGTYEQYF.

This clonotype was detected a few times. A much larger clonotype is one base distant, so this may be a read error. The J gene is TRBJ2-3, the V gene TRBV2; 8 positions match TRBD1. The J segment lost 2 bases and the V segment lost 6 bases, leaving 4 bases of the junction unmatched. From germline, CDR1 is SNHLY and CDR2 FYNNEI. This CDR3 spans 14 amino acids. CDR3 in DNA: TGTGCCAGCAGCGCGGACAGGGCCACAGATACGCAGTATTTT. It encodes CASSADRATDTQYF.

This clonotype came up many times. The gene calls are TRBV6-1 and TRBJ2-5; D is unresolved. Germline loops: CDR1 MNHNS, CDR2 SASEGT. CDR3 size: 13 residues. Deletions cut 9 bases from V and 5 bases from J, with 16 bases between. As DNA, the CDR3 is TGTGCCAGTAGTACGACATTCTGGGAGACCCAGTACTTC. This codes for CASSTTFWETQYF.